This is a list of T cell receptor beta chains from one sample in a study of cytomegalovirus exposure and HLA in healthy donors. Method: immunoSEQ multiplex PCR; TCRdb's copy keeps in-frame clones and lacks some. This sample has 45,000 to 65,000 clones, with about 92% found just once. Sample: PBMCs. The source is a woman aged 18-30 years in good health and CMV-seropositive. Both conserved end residues are part of each CDR3. A D gene is named only where the DNA matches it firmly. Size is stated for part of the rows, as once, few or many counts, or as a class when the clone is expanded.

TRBD1	TRBV5-5	14	few	TRBJ1-2	CASSFGTGGNGYTF	TGTGCCAGCAGCTTTGGGACAGGGGGGAATGGCTACACCTTC
NA	TRBV9	14	NA	TRBJ2-7	CASSVGQGIYEQYF	TGTGCCAGCAGCGTAGGTCAGGGTATCTACGAGCAGTACTTC
NA	TRBV4-3	16	NA	TRBJ1-2	CASSQDPGRDTDGYTF	TGCGCCAGCAGCCAAGATCCGGGCAGGGACACGGATGGCTACACCTTC
TRBD2	TRBV19	13	many	TRBJ2-2	CASSPAGAGELFF	TGTGCCAGTAGCCCTGCGGGGGCCGGGGAGCTGTTTTTT
NA	TRBV2	11	NA	TRBJ2-3	CASSRGCTQYF	TGTGCCAGCAGTAGGGGATGTACGCAGTATTTT
NA	TRBV27	14	NA	TRBJ1-6	CASSLHRESSPLHF	TGTGCCAGCAGCCTACACAGGGAGAGTTCACCCCTCCACTTT
NA	TRBV7-6	15	NA	TRBJ2-1	CASSLGRTYHNEQFF	TGTGCCAGCAGCTTAGGTAGGACTTATCACAATGAGCAGTTCTTC
NA	TRBV9	14	NA	TRBJ1-3	CASRGDTSGNTIYF	TGTGCCAGCAGGGGGGACACCTCTGGAAACACCATATATTTT
NA	TRBV6-1	15	NA	TRBJ1-4	CASRERGGREEKLFF	TGTGCCAGCAGGGAAAGGGGGGGGAGGGAGGAAAAACTGTTTTTT
TRBD1	TRBV4-3	15	NA	TRBJ1-2	CASSQTTGGGYGYTF	TGCGCCAGCAGCCAAACTACAGGGGGGGGCTATGGCTACACCTTC
NA	TRBV7-9	13	NA	TRBJ2-1	CASSLELYNEQFF	TGTGCCAGCAGCTTAGAACTTTACAATGAGCAGTTCTTC
TRBD1	TRBV27	14	NA	TRBJ1-1	CASSLSRQGREAFF	TGTGCCAGCAGTTTATCCCGACAGGGTCGTGAAGCTTTCTTT
NA	TRBV6-5	14	once	TRBJ1-1	CASSTRLGNTEAFF	TGTGCCAGCAGTACCAGGCTGGGGAACACTGAAGCTTTCTTT
NA	TRBV4-3	17	NA	TRBJ2-7	CASSQATMGTSSYEQYF	TGCGCCAGCAGCCAAGCGACAATGGGCACCAGCTCCTACGAGCAGTACTTC
NA	TRBV4-1	15	NA	TRBJ2-7	CASSHPVSGAYEQYF	TGCGCCAGCAGCCATCCCGTGAGCGGCGCCTACGAGCAGTACTTC
NA	TRBV5-6	15	NA	TRBJ2-5	CASSITTGRQETQYF	TGTGCCAGCAGCATAACGACAGGGAGGCAAGAGACCCAGTACTTC
NA	TRBV29-1	13	NA	TRBJ1-1	CSVRGNSNTEAFF	TGCAGCGTCCGAGGCAACTCGAACACTGAAGCTTTCTTT
NA	TRBV6-1	11	NA	TRBJ1-2	CASSLRRGYTF	TGTGCCAGCAGTCTCAGGAGGGGCTACACCTTC
NA	TRBV27	14	NA	TRBJ2-2	CASSFTPTVGELFF	TGTGCCAGCAGTTTTACGCCCACGGTCGGGGAGCTGTTTTTT
TRBD1	TRBV2	12	NA	TRBJ2-7	CASSGQGSEQYF	TGTGCCAGCAGTGGACAGGGGTCCGAGCAGTACTTC
TRBD1	TRBV28	15	NA	TRBJ1-2	CASSLTGDPGYGYTF	TGTGCCAGCAGCCTTACAGGGGATCCCGGCTATGGCTACACCTTC
NA	TRBV9	15	few	TRBJ1-1	CASSVGRGVSTEAFF	TGTGCCAGCAGCGTAGGCCGGGGGGTCTCCACTGAAGCTTTCTTT
TRBD1	TRBV29-1	17	NA	TRBJ2-1	CSVEGRQGPTTYNEQFF	TGCAGCGTTGAAGGGAGACAGGGGCCTACGACCTACAATGAGCAGTTCTTC
TRBD2	TRBV28	13	few	TRBJ2-7	CASSSWTRTEQYF	TGTGCCAGCAGTTCTTGGACTAGAACCGAGCAGTACTTC
NA	TRBV4-2	18	NA	TRBJ2-6	CASSQDRAQVFGANVLTF	TGTGCCAGCAGCCAAGATCGTGCACAGGTCTTTGGGGCCAACGTCCTGACTTTC
TRBD1	TRBV19	16	NA	TRBJ2-1	CASMGYGTEAYNEQFF	TGTGCCAGTATGGGGTATGGGACAGAGGCCTACAATGAGCAGTTCTTC
NA	TRBV7-5	16	NA	TRBJ1-3	CARSLFEGARGNTIYF	TGTGCCAGAAGCTTATTTGAGGGGGCGAGAGGAAACACCATATATTTT